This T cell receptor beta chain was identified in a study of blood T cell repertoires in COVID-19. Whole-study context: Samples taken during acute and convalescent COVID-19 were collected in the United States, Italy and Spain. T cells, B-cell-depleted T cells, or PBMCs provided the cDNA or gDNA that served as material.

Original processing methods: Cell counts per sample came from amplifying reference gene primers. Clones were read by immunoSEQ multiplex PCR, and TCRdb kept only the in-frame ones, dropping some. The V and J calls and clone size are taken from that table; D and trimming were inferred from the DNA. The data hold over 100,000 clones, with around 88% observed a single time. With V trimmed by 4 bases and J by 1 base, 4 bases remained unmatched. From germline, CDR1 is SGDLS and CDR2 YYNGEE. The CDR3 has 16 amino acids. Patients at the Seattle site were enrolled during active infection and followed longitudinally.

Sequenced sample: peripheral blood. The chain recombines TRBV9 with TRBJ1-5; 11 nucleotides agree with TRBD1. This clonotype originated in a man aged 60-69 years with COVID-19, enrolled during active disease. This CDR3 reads CASSPGDRGSNQPQHF. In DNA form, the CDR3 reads TGTGCCAGCAGCCCGGGGGACAGGGGGAGCAATCAGCCCCAGCATTTT.